Listed below are T cell receptor beta chains from one sample, sequenced in a study of shared clonotypes between healthy human individuals. Data came from immunoSEQ multiplex PCR; TCRdb stores just in-frame clones and leaves some out. The sample shows about 680,000 clones, 55% to 85% of them seen only once. The source material was memory CD4+ T cells sorted from blood. Receptor source: a woman between 25 and 40 years old in good health. Each CDR3 is given with its conserved first and last residue. The D gene is left open where the match is weak. Size is stated for part of the rows, as once, few or many counts, or as a class when the clone is expanded.

v_call,d_call,j_call,clone_size,cdr3_nt,cdr3_aa
TRBV4-1,TRBD1,TRBJ1-2,few,TGCGCCAGCAGCAGGGGGACAGGGGGCGCGGACTATGGCTACACCTTC,CASSRGTGGADYGYTF
TRBV6-1,NA,TRBJ2-3,NA,TGTGCCAGCAGTGAACAGGGTTACTCAGATACGCAGTATTTT,CASSEQGYSDTQYF
TRBV5-1,NA,TRBJ1-1,NA,TGCGCCAGCAGTTGGGAGAGTTACACTGAAGCTTTCTTT,CASSWESYTEAFF
TRBV4-2,NA,TRBJ1-1,NA,TGTGCCAGCAGCCAAGAGCTGGGACCGAACACTGAAGCTTTCTTT,CASSQELGPNTEAFF
TRBV5-5,NA,TRBJ1-2,few,TGTGCCAGCAGCTCGGCCGGCTATGGCTACACCTTC,CASSSAGYGYTF
TRBV19,NA,TRBJ2-1,NA,TGTGCCAGCAAGAGAACTAGCAACAATGAGCAGTTCTTC,CASKRTSNNEQFF
TRBV10-3,NA,TRBJ2-7,NA,TGTGCCATCAGCCCTCCAGGGGCTTACGAGCAGTACTTC,CAISPPGAYEQYF
TRBV27,NA,TRBJ2-1,NA,TGTGCCAGCAGTTTTTGGGCCGCTCGCGATGAGCAGTTCTTC,CASSFWAARDEQFF
TRBV30,NA,TRBJ2-3,NA,TGTGCCTGGAGTGTAAGAGGCGGTTCCACAGATACGCAGTATTTT,CAWSVRGGSTDTQYF
TRBV10-2,TRBD1,TRBJ1-2,NA,TGCGCCAGCAGTGATGGGGAGGACAGGGGGCACTATGGCTACACCTTC,CASSDGEDRGHYGYTF
TRBV6-6,NA,TRBJ2-3,NA,TGTGCCAGCAGTCAGAAAACAGGGTTGGGCACAGATACGCAGTATTTT,CASSQKTGLGTDTQYF
TRBV5-4,TRBD1,TRBJ1-1,once,TGTGCCAGCAGCAAGGACAGGAGGAACACTGAAGCTTTCTTT,CASSKDRRNTEAFF
TRBV7-9,NA,TRBJ2-7,once,TGTGCCAGCAGCTTAGAAGCGGAATCCTACGAGCAGTACTTC,CASSLEAESYEQYF
TRBV5-1,NA,TRBJ2-7,NA,TGCGCCAGCAGCGACAGTGGCTCCTACGAGCAGTACTTC,CASSDSGSYEQYF
TRBV28,NA,TRBJ1-1,NA,TGTGCCAGCATACGACAGCTGAACACTGAAGCTTTCTTT,CASIRQLNTEAFF
TRBV28,NA,TRBJ1-5,once,TGTGCCAGCAGAATACAAGGAGATAGCAATCAGCCCCAGCATTTT,CASRIQGDSNQPQHF
TRBV7-8,TRBD2,TRBJ2-5,NA,TGTGCCAGCAGCTACCTAGCGGGAGTGGAGACCCAGTACTTC,CASSYLAGVETQYF
TRBV30,NA,TRBJ1-3,many,TGTGCCTGGAGTGTACGGGTGGGTTCTGGAAACACCATATATTTT,CAWSVRVGSGNTIYF
TRBV27,TRBD2,TRBJ2-7,few,TGTGCCAGCAGTGATAGCGGGAGGCCCACCAACGAGCAGTACTTC,CASSDSGRPTNEQYF
TRBV5-1,NA,TRBJ1-3,few,TGCGCCAGCAGCTTGATGGGGATCTCTGGAAACACCATATATTTT,CASSLMGISGNTIYF
TRBV9,NA,TRBJ2-2,NA,TGTGCCAGCAGCGTAGGAATTGAGCCGACCACCGGGGAGCTGTTTTTT,CASSVGIEPTTGELFF